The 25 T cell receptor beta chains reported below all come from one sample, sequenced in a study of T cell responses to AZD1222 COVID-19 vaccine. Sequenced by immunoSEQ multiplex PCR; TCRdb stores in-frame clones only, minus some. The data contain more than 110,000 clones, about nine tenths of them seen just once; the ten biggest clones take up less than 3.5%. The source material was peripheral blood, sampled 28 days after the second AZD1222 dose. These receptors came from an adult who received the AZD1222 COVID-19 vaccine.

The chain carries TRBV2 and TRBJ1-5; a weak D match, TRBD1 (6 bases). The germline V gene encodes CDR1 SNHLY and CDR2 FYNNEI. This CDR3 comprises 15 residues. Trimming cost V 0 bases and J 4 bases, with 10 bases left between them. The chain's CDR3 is CASSEALRGNQPQHF. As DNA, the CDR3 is TGTGCCAGCAGTGAAGCGCTAAGGGGGAATCAGCCCCAGCATTTT.

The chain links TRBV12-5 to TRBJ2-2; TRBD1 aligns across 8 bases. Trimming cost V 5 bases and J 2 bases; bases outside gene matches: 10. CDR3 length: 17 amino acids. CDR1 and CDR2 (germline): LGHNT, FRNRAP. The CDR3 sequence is CASGGDRGAQNTGELFF. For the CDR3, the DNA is TGTGCTAGTGGTGGCGACAGGGGCGCCCAAAACACCGGGGAGCTGTTTTTT.

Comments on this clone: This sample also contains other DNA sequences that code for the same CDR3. DNA for the CDR3: TGTGCCAGCAGTTCGGGCTACGAGCAGTACTTC. This codes for CASSSGYEQYF. The gene calls are TRBV27 and TRBJ2-7; unclear D gene. V gave up 4 bases and J gave up 3 bases, with 4 bases separating them. In germline, CDR1 is MNHEY, CDR2 SMNVEV (reference sequence). This CDR3 has 11 residues.

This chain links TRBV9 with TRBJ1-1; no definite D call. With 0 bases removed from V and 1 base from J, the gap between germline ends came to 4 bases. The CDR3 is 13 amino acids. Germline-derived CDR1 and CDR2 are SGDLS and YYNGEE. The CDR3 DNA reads TGTGCCAGCAGCGTAGGGCGGAACACTGAAGCTTTCTTT. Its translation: CASSVGRNTEAFF.

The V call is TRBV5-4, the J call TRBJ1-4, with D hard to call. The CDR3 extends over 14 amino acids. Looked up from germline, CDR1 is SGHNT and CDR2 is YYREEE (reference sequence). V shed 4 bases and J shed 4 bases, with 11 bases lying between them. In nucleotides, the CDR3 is TGTGCCAGCAGCCACACAGCTAATAATGAAAAACTGTTTTTT. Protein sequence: CASSHTANNEKLFF.

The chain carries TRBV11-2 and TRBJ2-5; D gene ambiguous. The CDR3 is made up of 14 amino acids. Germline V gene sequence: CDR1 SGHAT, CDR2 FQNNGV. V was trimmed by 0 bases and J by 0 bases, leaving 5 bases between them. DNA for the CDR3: TGTGCCAGCAGCTTAGAAGGGTACCAAGAGACCCAGTACTTC. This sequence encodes CASSLEGYQETQYF.

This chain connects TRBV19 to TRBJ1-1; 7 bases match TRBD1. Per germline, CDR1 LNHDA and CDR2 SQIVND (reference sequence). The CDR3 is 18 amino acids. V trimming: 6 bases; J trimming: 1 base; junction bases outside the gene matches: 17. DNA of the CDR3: TGTGCCAGTAGAAGGTCCGCGCTTGCAGGGGGAGAGAACACTGAAGCTTTCTTT. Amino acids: CASRRSALAGGENTEAFF.

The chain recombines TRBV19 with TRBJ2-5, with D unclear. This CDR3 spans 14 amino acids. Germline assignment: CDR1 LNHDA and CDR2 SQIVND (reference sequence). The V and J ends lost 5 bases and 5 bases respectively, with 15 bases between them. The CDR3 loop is CASSVSTNRETQYF. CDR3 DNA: TGTGCCAGTAGTGTATCGACCAACCGGGAGACCCAGTACTTC.

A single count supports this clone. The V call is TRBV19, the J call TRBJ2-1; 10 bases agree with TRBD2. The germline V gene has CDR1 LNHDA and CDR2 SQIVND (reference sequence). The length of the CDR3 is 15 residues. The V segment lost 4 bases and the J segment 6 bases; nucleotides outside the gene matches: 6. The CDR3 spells CASSNLAGVPNEQFF. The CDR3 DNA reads TGTGCCAGTAGTAACCTAGCGGGAGTCCCCAATGAGCAGTTCTTC. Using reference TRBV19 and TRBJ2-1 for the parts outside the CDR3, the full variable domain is DGGITQSPKYLFRKEGQNVTLSCEQNLNHDAMYWYRQDPGQGLRLIYYSQIVNDFQKGDIAEGYSVSREKKESFPLTVTSAQKNPTAFYLCASSNLAGVPNEQFFGPGTRLTVL.

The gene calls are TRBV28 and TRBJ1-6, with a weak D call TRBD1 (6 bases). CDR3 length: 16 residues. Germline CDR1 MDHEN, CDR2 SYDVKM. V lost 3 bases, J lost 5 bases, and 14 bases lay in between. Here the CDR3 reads CASSFGAGANNSPLHF. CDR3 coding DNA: TGTGCCAGCAGTTTCGGGGCAGGGGCAAATAATTCACCCCTCCACTTT.

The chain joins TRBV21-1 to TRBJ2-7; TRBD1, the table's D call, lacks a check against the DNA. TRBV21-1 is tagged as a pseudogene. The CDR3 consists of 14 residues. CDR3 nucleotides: TGTGCCAGCAACACAGGGGGCGGGTCCTACGAGCAGTACTTC. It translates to CASNTGGGSYEQYF.

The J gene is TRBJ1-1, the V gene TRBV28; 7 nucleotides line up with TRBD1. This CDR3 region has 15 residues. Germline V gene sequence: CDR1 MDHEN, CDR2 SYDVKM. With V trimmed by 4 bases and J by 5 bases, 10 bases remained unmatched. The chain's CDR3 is CASSSTGRGWTEAFF. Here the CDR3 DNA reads TGTGCCAGCAGTTCAACAGGCAGGGGGTGGACTGAAGCTTTCTTT.

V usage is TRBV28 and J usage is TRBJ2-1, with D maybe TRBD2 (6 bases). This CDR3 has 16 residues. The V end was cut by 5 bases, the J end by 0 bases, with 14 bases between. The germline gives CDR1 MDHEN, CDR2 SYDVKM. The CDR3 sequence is CASSAGSHFSYNEQFF. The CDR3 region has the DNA TGTGCCAGCAGTGCGGGGTCGCATTTCTCCTACAATGAGCAGTTCTTC.

The CDR3 region has the DNA TGTGCCATCAGTGAAGGGCGGGACAGCTCTTTCTCTGGAAACACCATATATTTT. Translation gives CAISEGRDSSFSGNTIYF. V is TRBV10-3 and J is TRBJ1-3, with 7 nucleotides matching TRBD1. The ends lost 3 bases at V and 0 bases at J; junction bases unmatched: 11. Germline lookup yields CDR1 ENHRY and CDR2 SYGVKD. The CDR3 is 18 residues long.

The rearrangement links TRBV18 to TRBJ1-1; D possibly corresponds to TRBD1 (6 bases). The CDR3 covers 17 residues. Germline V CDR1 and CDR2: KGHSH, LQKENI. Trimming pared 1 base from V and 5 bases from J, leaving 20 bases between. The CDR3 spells CASSPQMSQGSRTEAFF. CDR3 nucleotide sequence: TGTGCCAGCTCACCACAAATGTCACAGGGCTCTAGGACTGAAGCTTTCTTT. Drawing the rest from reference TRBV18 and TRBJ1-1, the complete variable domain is NAGVMQNPRHLVRRRGQEARLRCSPMKGHSHVYWYRQLPEEGLKFMVYLQKENIIDESGMPKERFSAEFPKEGPSILRIQQVVRGDSAAYFCASSPQMSQGSRTEAFFGQGTRLTVV.

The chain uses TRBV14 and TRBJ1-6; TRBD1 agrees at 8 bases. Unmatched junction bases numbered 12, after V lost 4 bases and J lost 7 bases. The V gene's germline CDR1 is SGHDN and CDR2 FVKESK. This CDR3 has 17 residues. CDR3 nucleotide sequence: TGTGCCAGCAGCCCCGGACAGGGTATGAGTTTGAATTCACCCCTCCACTTT. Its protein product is CASSPGQGMSLNSPLHF.

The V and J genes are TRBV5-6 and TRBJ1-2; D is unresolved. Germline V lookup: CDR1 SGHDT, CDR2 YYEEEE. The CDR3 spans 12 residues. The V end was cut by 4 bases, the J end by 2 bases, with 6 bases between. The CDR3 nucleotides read TGTGCCAGCAGCACGGGGAACTATGGCTACACCTTC. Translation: CASSTGNYGYTF.

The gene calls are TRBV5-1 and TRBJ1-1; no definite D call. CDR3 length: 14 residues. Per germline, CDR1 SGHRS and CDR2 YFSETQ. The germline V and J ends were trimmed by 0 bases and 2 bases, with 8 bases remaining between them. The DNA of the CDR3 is TGCGCCAGCAGCTTGGAACAGTTAAACACTGAAGCTTTCTTT. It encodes CASSLEQLNTEAFF.

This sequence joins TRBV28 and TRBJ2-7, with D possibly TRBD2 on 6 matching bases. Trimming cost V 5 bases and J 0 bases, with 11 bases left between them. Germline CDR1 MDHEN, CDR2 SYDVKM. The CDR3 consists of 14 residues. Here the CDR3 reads CASSVGSHSYEQYF. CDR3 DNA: TGTGCCAGCAGTGTCGGGAGCCACTCCTACGAGCAGTACTTC.

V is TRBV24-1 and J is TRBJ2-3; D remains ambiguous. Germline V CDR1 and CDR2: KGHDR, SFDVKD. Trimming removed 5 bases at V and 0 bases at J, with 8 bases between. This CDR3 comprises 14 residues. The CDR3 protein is CATSGTYSTDTQYF. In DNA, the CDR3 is TGTGCCACCAGTGGGACCTACAGCACAGATACGCAGTATTTT.

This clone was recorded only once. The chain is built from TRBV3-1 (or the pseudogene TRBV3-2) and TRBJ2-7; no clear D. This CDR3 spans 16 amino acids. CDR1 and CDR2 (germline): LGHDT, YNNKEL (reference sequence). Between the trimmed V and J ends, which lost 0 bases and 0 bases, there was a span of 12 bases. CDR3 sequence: CASSQERAAFSYEQYF. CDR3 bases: TGTGCCAGCAGCCAAGAGAGAGCAGCCTTCTCCTACGAGCAGTACTTC.

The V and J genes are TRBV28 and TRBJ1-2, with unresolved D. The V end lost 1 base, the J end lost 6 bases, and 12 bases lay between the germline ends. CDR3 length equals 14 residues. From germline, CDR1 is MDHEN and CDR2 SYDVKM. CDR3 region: CASSLLGGLNGYTF. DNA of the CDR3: TGTGCCAGCAGTTTATTAGGAGGGTTGAATGGCTACACCTTC.

The CDR3 DNA reads as TGTGCCAGCAGTTACTCGTTCGGGGGGCGTAGTGAAAAACTGTTTTTT. This codes for CASSYSFGGRSEKLFF. The chain is built from TRBV6-5 and TRBJ1-4, with a weak D call TRBD1 (6 bases). CDR3 length equals 16 residues. V lost 0 bases to trimming and J lost 7 bases, with 15 bases between them. Germline lookup yields CDR1 MNHEY and CDR2 SVGAGI.

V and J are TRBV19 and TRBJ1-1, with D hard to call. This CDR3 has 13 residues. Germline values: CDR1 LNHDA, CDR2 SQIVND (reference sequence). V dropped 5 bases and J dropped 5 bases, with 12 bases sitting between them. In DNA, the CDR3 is TGTGCCAGTAGTTCGCGACTGTTAACTGAAGCTTTCTTT. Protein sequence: CASSSRLLTEAFF.

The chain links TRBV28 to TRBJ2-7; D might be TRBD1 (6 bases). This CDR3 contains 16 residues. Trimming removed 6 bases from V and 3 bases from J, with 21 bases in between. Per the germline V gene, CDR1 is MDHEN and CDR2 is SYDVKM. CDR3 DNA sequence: TGTGCCAGCAGGCCAATATCCACAGGGTTCCGCTACGAGCAGTACTTC. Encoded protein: CASRPISTGFRYEQYF.